The 23 T cell receptor beta chains in this list originate from one sample, sequenced in a study of blood T cell repertoires in COVID-19. The method was immunoSEQ multiplex PCR; TCRdb's version includes in-frame clones alone and lacks a portion of them. The sample shows roughly 300,000 clones, 81% of them seen only once. Sequenced: peripheral blood. Source of these receptors: a woman aged 60-75 years with active or convalescent COVID-19.

This rearrangement joins TRBV18 to TRBJ2-2; D is undetermined. The ends were cut back, 3 bases at V and 9 bases at J, with 14 bases in the middle. The CDR3 consists of 14 residues. Germline lookup yields CDR1 KGHSH and CDR2 LQKENI. CDR3 residues: CASSPSHTMRELFF. The CDR3 DNA sequence: TGTGCCAGCTCACCTAGCCACACAATGAGGGAGCTGTTTTTT.

In the case of this clone: This probably arose from a read error, given a far larger clone one base away. The same CDR3 can be traced to other DNA sequences in this sample. The chain joins TRBV12-3 or TRBV12-4 to TRBJ1-1; D not resolved. Trimming removed 3 bases from V and 0 bases from J, with 5 bases in between. The CDR3 length is 13 residues. The CDR3 DNA reads as TGTGCCAGCAGTTTTTCCATGAACACTGAAGCTTTCTTT. It specifies CASSFSMNTEAFF.

The chain links TRBV2 to TRBJ2-3, with a weak D call TRBD1 (6 bases). V was cut by 7 bases and J by 3 bases, with 8 bases left in between. This CDR3 is built from 12 residues. Germline V gives CDR1 SNHLY, CDR2 FYNNEI. CDR3 DNA sequence: TGTGCCAGCAACAGGGTAACAGATACGCAGTATTTT. Translating it yields CASNRVTDTQYF.

This chain links TRBV19 with TRBJ1-2; D is perhaps TRBD1 (6 bases). The V and J ends lost 9 bases and 4 bases respectively, with 15 bases between them. This CDR3 is built from 13 residues. Germline lookup yields CDR1 LNHDA and CDR2 SQIVND (reference sequence). The CDR3 sequence is CASRQVRSYGYTF. Written as DNA, the CDR3 is TGTGCCAGCAGACAGGTGCGAAGCTATGGCTACACCTTC. Variable domain in full (rest from reference TRBV19 and TRBJ1-2): DGGITQSPKYLFRKEGQNVTLSCEQNLNHDAMYWYRQDPGQGLRLIYYSQIVNDFQKGDIAEGYSVSREKKESFPLTVTSAQKNPTAFYLCASRQVRSYGYTFGSGTRLTVV.

V gene TRBV7-2 combines with J gene TRBJ1-6; TRBD1 matches at 12 bases. J was trimmed by 8 bases and V by 6 bases; bases with no gene match: 2. CDR3 length equals 14 residues. Germline V CDR1 and CDR2: SGHTA, FQGNSA. Here the CDR3 reads CASRGTGGDSPLHF. CDR3 nucleotides: TGTGCCAGCAGGGGGACAGGGGGCGATTCACCCCTCCACTTT.

V gene TRBV7-9 combines with J gene TRBJ1-6; 7 nucleotides match TRBD1. Trimming cost V 5 bases and J 5 bases; bases outside gene matches: 12. Germline CDR1 SEHNR, CDR2 FQNEAQ (reference sequence). This CDR3 is 17 amino acids long. The CDR3 nucleotides read TGTGCCAGCAGCATGACAGGGTACGCGGGCGATAATTCACCCCTCCACTTT. Its protein product is CASSMTGYAGDNSPLHF.

The V gene is TRBV6-5, the J gene TRBJ2-7; TRBD1 is a possible D gene (6 bases). Germline values: CDR1 MNHEY, CDR2 SVGAGI. V was pared by 0 bases and J by 5 bases, with 14 bases between. This CDR3 is 15 amino acids long. DNA of the CDR3: TGTGCCAGCAGTTACTCGAGGGACAAGTTCCACGAGCAGTACTTC. Encoded protein: CASSYSRDKFHEQYF.

The CDR3 region is CASSETQGNSNQPQHF. The CDR3 region has the DNA TGCGCCAGCAGTGAAACCCAGGGTAATAGCAATCAGCCCCAGCATTTT. The chain has TRBV10-2 and TRBJ1-5; maybe TRBD1 (5 bases). V was clipped by 3 bases and J by 0 bases, with 12 bases between them. The CDR3 runs 16 residues. Germline V gives CDR1 WSHSY, CDR2 SAAADI.

This clone was counted between two and nine times. The chain carries TRBV6-6 and TRBJ1-3; a weak D match, TRBD1 (5 bases). The CDR3 is 17 residues long. V was cut by 5 bases and J by 1 base, with 18 bases left in between. CDR1 is MNHNY and CDR2 is SVGAGI in the germline V gene (reference sequence). The CDR3, as DNA: TGTGCCAGCAGTCTACAGGCGTTCGACCTTTCTGGAAACACCATATATTTT. The encoded protein is CASSLQAFDLSGNTIYF.

V usage is TRBV19 and J usage is TRBJ2-5, with 9 bases identical to TRBD2. In germline, CDR1 is LNHDA, CDR2 SQIVND (reference sequence). Trimming removed 7 bases from V and 1 base from J; junction bases left unmatched: 10. The CDR3 has 16 amino acids. The CDR3 coding sequence is TGTGCCAGTACCAATCGTCGTAGCGGGGGCCAAGAGACCCAGTACTTC. Its translation: CASTNRRSGGQETQYF.

The CDR3 nucleotides are TGCGCCAGCAGTCTTACTCAGGGATGGTATGGCTACACCTTC. It is translated as CASSLTQGWYGYTF. The chain combines TRBV10-2 with TRBJ1-2, with D perhaps matching TRBD1 (5 bases). This CDR3 comprises 14 residues. Germline V gene lookup returns CDR1 WSHSY and CDR2 SAAADI. V was shortened by 5 bases and J by 5 bases, with 15 bases between the two germline ends.

The chain carries TRBV3-1 (or the pseudogene TRBV3-2) and TRBJ1-1; no definite D call. V was pared by 4 bases and J by 10 bases, with 13 bases between. This CDR3 region has 12 residues. CDR1 is LGHDT, CDR2 YNNKEL, per germline (reference sequence). The CDR3 protein is CASSRGLLGAFF. The CDR3 bases are TGTGCCAGCAGCCGTGGACTCTTGGGAGCTTTCTTT.

The chain combines TRBV5-1 with TRBJ2-1; 8 bases agree with TRBD1. The CDR3 consists of 14 residues. Germline V lookup: CDR1 SGHRS, CDR2 YFSETQ. The V and J ends lost 6 bases and 7 bases, in that order; junction bases with no gene match: 9. CDR3 loop: CASNSQGARNEQFF. The CDR3 nucleotides are TGCGCCAGCAATAGCCAGGGGGCTAGGAATGAGCAGTTCTTC.

With respect to this clone: Mismatch with germline at one junction end may stem from a read error. This chain uses TRBV25-1 with TRBJ2-2, with 7 positions matching TRBD1. The CDR3 sequence is 15 residues long. Per germline, CDR1 MGHDK and CDR2 SYGVNS. DNA of the CDR3: TGTGCCAGCGCTGGGACAGTTCGCGAACACCGGGGAGCTGTTTTT. Translation: CASAGTVREHRGAVF.

A word on this clone: Other DNA sequences in the same sample also yield this CDR3. V and J are TRBV12-3 or TRBV12-4 and TRBJ2-7; D gene unclear. CDR3 length equals 13 residues. V lost 1 base and J 3 bases, leaving 7 bases between the germline ends. The CDR3 protein is CASSLGNSYEQYF. The CDR3 DNA is TGTGCCAGCAGTTTAGGTAACAGCTACGAGCAGTACTTC.

This rearrangement joins TRBV18 to TRBJ2-7; the D is unclear. The CDR3 runs to 12 residues. The V gene lost 1 base and the J gene lost 6 bases, with 7 bases spanning the gap. Germline CDR1 is KGHSH and CDR2 is LQKENI. The DNA for the CDR3 is TGTGCCAGCTCACCACTCCGTTCCGAGCAGTACTTC. Its translation is CASSPLRSEQYF.

This clone was observed a few times. The gene calls are TRBV4-3 and TRBJ2-7; D uncertain. This CDR3 is 13 amino acids long. Germline V lookup: CDR1 LGHNA, CDR2 YSLEER. Trimming took 1 base from V and 3 from J, leaving 7 bases between them. DNA for the CDR3: TGCGCCAGCAGCCAAGCGGTCTACTACGAGCAGTACTTC. It encodes CASSQAVYYEQYF.

This sequence joins TRBV5-6 and TRBJ2-7; TRBD2 aligns across 8 bases. V lost 5 bases to trimming and J lost 7 bases; unmatched junction nucleotides: 11. Germline CDR1 SGHDT, CDR2 YYEEEE. The CDR3 has 14 residues. The CDR3 here is CASRSGLEFREQYF. The CDR3 DNA sequence: TGTGCCAGCAGATCGGGACTAGAATTCCGTGAGCAGTACTTC.

The chain links TRBV29-1 to TRBJ2-2, with D possibly being TRBD2 (5 bases). V lost 3 bases and J lost 4, with 15 bases in between. The germline CDR1 and CDR2 sequences are SQVTM and ANQGSEA. The CDR3 extends over 15 amino acids. CDR3 amino acids: CSVDRSGSSTGELFF. CDR3 sequence (DNA): TGCAGCGTTGACCGAAGCGGCTCAAGCACCGGGGAGCTGTTTTTT.

The chain carries TRBV18 and TRBJ2-7; 14 bases are shared with TRBD2. Trimming removed 1 base from V and 2 bases from J; junction bases left unmatched: 1. CDR1 is KGHSH, CDR2 LQKENI, per germline. The CDR3 has 16 amino acids. The CDR3 DNA reads TGTGCCAGCTCACCACTGGGACTAGCGGGGGCCTACGAGCAGTACTTC. This gives the protein CASSPLGLAGAYEQYF.

V and J are TRBV10-3 and TRBJ1-3; TRBD1 matches 10 bases. The germline gives CDR1 ENHRY, CDR2 SYGVKD. The CDR3 runs to 14 residues. V dropped 9 bases and J dropped 0; count of bases not matched to a gene: 2. The CDR3 reads CAIGTGDSGNTIYF. The CDR3 DNA is TGTGCCATAGGGACAGGGGACTCTGGAAACACCATATATTTT.

The V call is TRBV4-2, the J call TRBJ2-7; 7 bases match TRBD1. This CDR3 contains 17 residues. Trimming at V came to 0 bases and at J to 1 base, leaving 9 bases not matched to a gene. Germline lookup yields CDR1 LGHNA and CDR2 YNFKEQ. The CDR3 protein is CASSQDDRVGGSYEQYF. The CDR3 DNA reads TGTGCCAGCAGCCAAGATGACAGGGTTGGAGGATCCTACGAGCAGTACTTC.

The genes are TRBV6-1 and TRBJ1-1, with D unclear. Germline-derived CDR1 and CDR2 are MNHNS and SASEGT. Trimming left V 2 bases short and J 0 bases short, with 4 bases between. The CDR3 runs to 13 residues. The CDR3 DNA reads TGTGCCAGCAGTGAACGAGTGAACACTGAAGCTTTCTTT. It specifies CASSERVNTEAFF.